Following are 26 T cell receptor beta chains from one sample sequenced in a study of blood T cell repertoires in COVID-19. The table came from immunoSEQ multiplex PCR; TCRdb's copy has only in-frame clones and leaves some out. Found here are approximately 300,000 clones, around 90% of them singletons; the top ten hold around 2.6%. The specimen was PBMCs or T cells enriched from blood (not recorded which). The source of these receptors is a man aged 55 to 70 who had recovered from COVID-19.

CDR3 DNA sequence: TGTGCCAGCAGTTATAGAAATGAAGCTTTCTTT. Encoded protein: CASSYRNEAFF. This chain connects TRBV6-5 to TRBJ1-1, with D unresolved. The CDR3 sequence is 11 residues long. Per the germline V gene, CDR1 is MNHEY and CDR2 is SVGAGI. Trimming took 3 bases from V and 7 from J, leaving 6 bases between them.

This rearrangement joins TRBV7-2 to TRBJ2-6, with a tentative D call TRBD2 (5 bases). Germline lookup yields CDR1 SGHTA and CDR2 FQGNSA. The CDR3 has 17 amino acids. The V end was cut by 1 base, the J end by 0 bases, with 10 bases between. The DNA for the CDR3 is TGTGCCAGCAGCTTAGAAGCGGCAGTCTCTGGGGCCAACGTCCTGACTTTC. Amino acids: CASSLEAAVSGANVLTF. Supplemented by reference TRBV7-2 and TRBJ2-6, the full variable domain reads GAGVSQSPSNKVTEKGKDVELRCDPISGHTALYWYRQSLGQGLEFLIYFQGNSAPDKSGLPSDRFSAERTGGSVSTLTIQRTQQEDSAVYLCASSLEAAVSGANVLTFGAGSRLTVL.

CDR3 protein: CASSVAGDPTEAFF. The CDR3 DNA follows: TGTGCCAGCAGCGTAGCGGGGGACCCCACTGAAGCTTTCTTT. The chain joins TRBV9 to TRBJ1-1, with TRBD1 as a possible D gene (5 bases). The germline V gene has CDR1 SGDLS and CDR2 YYNGEE. The CDR3 is 14 amino acids. V lost 0 bases to trimming and J lost 4 bases, with 10 bases between them.

J is TRBJ2-5 and V is TRBV5-1; 7 nucleotides match TRBD2. The CDR3 totals 15 residues. V dropped 1 base and J dropped 3; count of bases not matched to a gene: 6. Germline values: CDR1 SGHRS, CDR2 YFSETQ. The CDR3 sequence: CASSLSQLAKETQYF. The CDR3 DNA follows: TGCGCCAGCAGCTTGTCCCAACTAGCGAAAGAGACCCAGTACTTC.

The rearrangement links TRBV12-2 to TRBJ1-2. TRBV12-2 is a pseudogene. CDR3 length: 13 amino acids. In nucleotides, the CDR3 is TGTGCAAGTCCCCAAAGCCCAACTCATGGCTACACCTTC. Protein product: CASPQSPTHGYTF.

The rearrangement links TRBV6-5 to TRBJ1-1; 7 bases are shared with TRBD1. The V gene end was trimmed by 5 bases and the J gene end by 1 base; junction bases not matched to a gene: 7. The CDR3 has 15 amino acids. Germline V gene lookup returns CDR1 MNHEY and CDR2 SVGAGI. The CDR3 loop is CASSRQGITNTEAFF. CDR3 coding DNA: TGTGCCAGCAGTCGACAGGGTATTACGAACACTGAAGCTTTCTTT.

This clone appeared once. V is TRBV4-3 and J is TRBJ2-3; 7 bases fit TRBD2. This CDR3 spans 19 amino acids. Per germline, CDR1 LGHNA and CDR2 YSLEER. V lost 2 bases and J lost 0; bases outside the gene matches: 14. The CDR3 nucleotides read TGCGCCAGCAGCCAATCCGGACTTGGCGGGGGATATAGCACAGATACGCAGTATTTT. Protein sequence: CASSQSGLGGGYSTDTQYF.

This chain connects TRBV12-5 to TRBJ1-6; TRBD1 might be the D (6 bases). The V gene lost 5 bases and the J gene lost 8 bases, with 28 bases spanning the gap. Germline CDR1 is LGHNT and CDR2 is FRNRAP. The CDR3 extends over 19 amino acids. The CDR3 sequence: CASGPGPDSGVFLDSPLHF. The CDR3 DNA reads as TGTGCTAGTGGTCCGGGCCCCGATTCAGGGGTTTTTCTTGATTCACCCCTCCACTTT.

The rearrangement uses TRBV25-1 and TRBJ1-5; TRBD1 agrees at 8 bases. V dropped 3 bases and J dropped 3; count of bases not matched to a gene: 1. CDR1 is MGHDK, CDR2 SYGVNS, per germline. The CDR3 spans 14 residues. Here the CDR3 reads CASSDRGPNQPQHF. In DNA form, the CDR3 reads TGTGCCAGCAGTGACAGGGGGCCCAATCAGCCCCAGCATTTT.

This clone was recorded once. CDR3: CASSEWGRLQETQYF. The CDR3 DNA reads as TGTGCCAGCAGTGAATGGGGCAGGCTCCAAGAGACCCAGTACTTC. The rearrangement joins TRBV6-1 to TRBJ2-5, with a possible D match to TRBD1 (5 bases). V lost 2 bases and J 1 base, leaving 11 bases between the germline ends. From germline, CDR1 is MNHNS and CDR2 SASEGT. This CDR3 contains 15 residues.

On this clone: The sample contains more than one DNA sequence encoding this CDR3. V gene TRBV5-1 combines with J gene TRBJ1-2; tentative D call: TRBD1 (6 bases). Per the germline V gene, CDR1 is SGHRS and CDR2 is YFSETQ. This CDR3 contains 14 residues. V lost 0 bases and J lost 0, with 6 bases in between. The CDR3 loop is CASSLGTANYGYTF. The CDR3 DNA reads as TGCGCCAGCAGCTTGGGGACAGCTAACTATGGCTACACCTTC.

This clone showed up just a few times. The V gene is TRBV5-1, the J gene TRBJ2-3; a weak D match, TRBD2 (6 bases). The V gene's germline CDR1 is SGHRS and CDR2 YFSETQ. V was pared by 4 bases and J by 0 bases, with 9 bases between. The CDR3 is 14 residues long. The CDR3 spells CASSGGPSTDTQYF. The CDR3 DNA reads as TGCGCCAGCAGCGGAGGGCCTAGCACAGATACGCAGTATTTT.

This sequence joins TRBV6-5 and TRBJ1-3; D is ambiguous. The ends were cut back, 0 bases at V and 0 bases at J, with 6 bases in the middle. This CDR3 spans 15 amino acids. Germline CDR1 MNHEY, CDR2 SVGAGI. CDR3 nucleotides: TGTGCCAGCAGTTACTCGCTCAGCTCTGGAAACACCATATATTTT. It codes for CASSYSLSSGNTIYF.

This sequence joins TRBV7-9 and TRBJ1-4; D gene unclear. The germline gives CDR1 SEHNR, CDR2 FQNEAQ (reference sequence). Trimming stripped 0 bases from V and 6 bases from J, with 5 bases between. The CDR3 consists of 13 residues. CDR3 sequence: CASSLAHHEKLFF. CDR3 in DNA: TGTGCCAGCAGCTTAGCACATCATGAAAAACTGTTTTTT. The full variable domain, its missing parts supplied by reference TRBV7-9 and TRBJ1-4, is DTGVSQNPRHKITKRGQNVTFRCDPISEHNRLYWYRQTLGQGPEFLTYFQNEAQLEKSRLLSDRFSAERPKGSFSTLEIQRTEQGDSAMYLCASSLAHHEKLFFGSGTQLSVL.

The chain is built from TRBV10-3 and TRBJ2-7; D is possibly TRBD1 (5 bases). The V gene lost 4 bases and the J gene lost 0 bases, with 7 bases spanning the gap. The CDR3 runs to 13 residues. Germline CDR1 reads ENHRY; CDR2 reads SYGVKD. This CDR3 reads CAISAGYSYEQYF. DNA for the CDR3: TGTGCCATCAGTGCAGGGTACTCCTACGAGCAGTACTTC.

V is TRBV11-2 and J is TRBJ2-5, with TRBD1 matching over 8 bases. CDR1 and CDR2 (germline): SGHAT, FQNNGV. This CDR3 contains 15 residues. V gave up 4 bases and J gave up 5 bases; unmatched junction bases: 9. The DNA of the CDR3 is TGTGCCAGCAGCTGGACCTACAGGGGGGTTGAGACCCAGTACTTC. Its translation: CASSWTYRGVETQYF. The full variable domain, in which reference TRBV11-2 and TRBJ2-5 provide the parts outside the CDR3, is EAGVAQSPRYKIIEKRQSVAFWCNPISGHATLYWYQQILGQGPKLLIQFQNNGVVDDSQLPKDRFSAERLKGVDSTLKIQPAKLEDSAVYLCASSWTYRGVETQYFGPGTRLLVL.

The rearrangement uses TRBV4-2 and TRBJ2-7; TRBD2 aligns across 7 bases. This CDR3 is 14 amino acids long. V trimming: 2 bases; J trimming: 0 bases; junction bases outside the gene matches: 1. Germline assignment: CDR1 LGHNA and CDR2 YNFKEQ. CDR3 nucleotides: TGTGCCAGCAGCCAACCTAGCGGCTCCTACGAGCAGTACTTC. It codes for CASSQPSGSYEQYF.

This clone has just a few counts. The chain recombines TRBV11-2 with TRBJ1-4; unclear D gene. The V end was cut by 2 bases, the J end by 5 bases, with 12 bases between. Germline V gene lookup returns CDR1 SGHAT and CDR2 FQNNGV. CDR3 size: 15 residues. This CDR3 is CASSLSPIGNEKLFF. The CDR3 nucleotides read TGTGCCAGCAGCTTATCCCCCATCGGGAATGAAAAACTGTTTTTT.

V and J are TRBV23-1 and TRBJ2-2; D not resolved. TRBV23-1 is classed as an ORF, of uncertain function. The CDR3 loop spans 11 amino acids. V gave up 7 bases and J gave up 7 bases, with 7 bases separating them. The CDR3 is CASTLLGELFF. Written as DNA, the CDR3 is TGCGCCAGCACCCTCCTCGGGGAGCTGTTTTTT.

The chain recombines TRBV15 with TRBJ1-2; D is unresolved. Between the trimmed V and J ends, which lost 4 bases and 2 bases, there was a span of 14 bases. Germline loops: CDR1 LNHNV, CDR2 YYDKDF (reference sequence). The CDR3 runs 15 residues. In nucleotides, the CDR3 is TGTGCCACCAGCATCCAGGCAACCGTAAACTATGGCTACACCTTC. Residues: CATSIQATVNYGYTF. Full variable domain (remainder filled in from reference TRBV15 and TRBJ1-2): DAMVIQNPRYQVTQFGKPVTLSCSQTLNHNVMYWYQQKSSQAPKLLFHYYDKDFNNEADTPDNFQSRRPNTSFCFLDIRSPGLGDTAMYLCATSIQATVNYGYTFGSGTRLTVV.

On this clone: This sample also contains other DNA sequences that code for the same CDR3. This chain connects TRBV30 to TRBJ1-5; D uncertain. Germline V gene sequence: CDR1 GTSNPN, CDR2 SVGIG (reference sequence). This CDR3 has 13 residues. The germline V and J ends were trimmed by 0 bases and 0 bases, with 3 bases remaining between them. The CDR3 nucleotides are TGTGCCTGGAGTGTGAGTAGCAATCAGCCCCAGCATTTT. It codes for CAWSVSSNQPQHF.

The genes are TRBV7-9 and TRBJ1-1, with D possibly matching TRBD1 (5 bases). Trimming took 5 bases from V and 0 from J, leaving 13 bases between them. CDR3 length: 15 residues. Per the germline V gene, CDR1 is SEHNR and CDR2 is FQNEAQ (reference sequence). CDR3 nucleotide sequence: TGTGCCAGCAGCAGGGGCGGGATCATGAACACTGAAGCTTTCTTT. This gives the protein CASSRGGIMNTEAFF.

The chain is built from TRBV7-8 and TRBJ2-1; D may be TRBD2 (6 bases). CDR3 size: 15 residues. CDR1 and CDR2 (germline): SGHVS, FQNEAQ. V was shortened by 5 bases and J by 12 bases, with 23 bases between the two germline ends. This CDR3 is CASSPPEGVVFVQFF. Here the CDR3 DNA reads TGTGCCAGCAGCCCCCCGGAGGGAGTCGTTTTTGTGCAGTTCTTC.

The chain is built from TRBV30 and TRBJ2-1, with 9 bases fitting TRBD2. Per the germline V gene, CDR1 is GTSNPN and CDR2 is SVGIG (reference sequence). V lost 8 bases to trimming and J lost 3 bases; unmatched junction nucleotides: 5. The CDR3 runs 13 residues. The CDR3 DNA follows: TGTGCCGCCGGGACTAGCCTCTACAATGAGCAGTTCTTC. Translation: CAAGTSLYNEQFF.

The rearrangement joins TRBV12-5 to TRBJ2-5; no definite D call. Looked up from germline, CDR1 is LGHNT and CDR2 is FRNRAP. V lost 2 bases and J lost 7, with 8 bases in between. The CDR3 consists of 12 residues. CDR3 loop: CASGLKERTQYF. The DNA for the CDR3 is TGTGCTAGTGGTTTGAAGGAGAGGACCCAGTACTTC.

V gene TRBV11-2 combines with J gene TRBJ2-1; the D gene is possibly TRBD1 (6 bases). This CDR3 has 15 amino acids. The germline V and J ends were trimmed by 1 base and 4 bases, with 11 bases remaining between them. The germline CDR1 and CDR2 sequences are SGHAT and FQNNGV. CDR3 nucleotides: TGTGCCAGCAGCTTAGGACAGGAGCCGTACAATGAGCAGTTCTTC. It specifies CASSLGQEPYNEQFF.